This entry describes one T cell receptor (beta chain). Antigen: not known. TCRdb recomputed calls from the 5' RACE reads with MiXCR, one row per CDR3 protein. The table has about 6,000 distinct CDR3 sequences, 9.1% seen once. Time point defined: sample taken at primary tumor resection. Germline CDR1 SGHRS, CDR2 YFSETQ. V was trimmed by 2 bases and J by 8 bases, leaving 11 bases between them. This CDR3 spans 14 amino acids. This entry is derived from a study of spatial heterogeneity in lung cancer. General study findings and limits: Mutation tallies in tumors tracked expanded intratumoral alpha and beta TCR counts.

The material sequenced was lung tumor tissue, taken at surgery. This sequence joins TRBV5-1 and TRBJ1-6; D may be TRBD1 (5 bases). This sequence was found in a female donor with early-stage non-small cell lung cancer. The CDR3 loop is CASSFGQGDSPLHF. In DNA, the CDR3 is TGCGCCAGCAGCTTCGGCCAGGGAGATTCACCCCTCCACTTT.